This T cell receptor (beta chain) was retrieved from a study of quantifying T cell responses using KT2 cells. Study information: cDNA was made from DNase-treated RNA using alpha and beta constant primers. Estimated efficiency of the T4 ligation step was above 8.5% under optimum conditions.

The cDNA 3' end received a ligated oligonucleotide with a UMI. First-round PCR used 4 cycles and beta primers RC1.1 and RC1.2 covering TRBC1 and TRBC2. One entry per CDR3 protein, called by TCRdb with MiXCR from the UMI-ligation and nested PCR reads. This sample yields about 30,000 distinct CDR3 sequences, of which 7.3% are seen a single time; less than 20% belongs to the top ten. The CDR3 consists of 14 residues. Germline lookup yields CDR1 MDHEN and CDR2 SYDVKM. V dropped 5 bases and J dropped 5; count of bases not matched to a gene: 6. This TCR was sampled from a human donor. The rearrangement joins TRBV28 to TRBJ1-5; 7 bases align to TRBD1. The sample taken for sequencing was PBMCs spiked with cells of the T cell clone KT2. The CDR3 coding sequence is TGTGCCAGCAGTCCAGGGGGTGGCGATCAGCCCCAGCATTTT. Its protein is CASSPGGGDQPQHF.